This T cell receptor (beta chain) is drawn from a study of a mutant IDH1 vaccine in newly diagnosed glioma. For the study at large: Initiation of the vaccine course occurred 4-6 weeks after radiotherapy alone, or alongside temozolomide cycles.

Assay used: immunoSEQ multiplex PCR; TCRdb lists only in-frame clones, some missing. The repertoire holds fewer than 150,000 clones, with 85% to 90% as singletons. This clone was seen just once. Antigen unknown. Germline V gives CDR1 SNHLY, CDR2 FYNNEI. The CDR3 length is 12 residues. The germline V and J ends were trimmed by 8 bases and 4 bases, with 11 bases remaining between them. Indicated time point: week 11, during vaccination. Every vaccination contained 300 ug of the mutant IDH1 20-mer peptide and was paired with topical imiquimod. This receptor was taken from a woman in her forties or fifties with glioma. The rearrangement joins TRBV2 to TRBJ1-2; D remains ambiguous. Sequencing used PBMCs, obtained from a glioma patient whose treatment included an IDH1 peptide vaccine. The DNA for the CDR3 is TGTGCCAGCCTGGCAGGAGTCTATGGCTACACCTTC. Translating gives CASLAGVYGYTF.